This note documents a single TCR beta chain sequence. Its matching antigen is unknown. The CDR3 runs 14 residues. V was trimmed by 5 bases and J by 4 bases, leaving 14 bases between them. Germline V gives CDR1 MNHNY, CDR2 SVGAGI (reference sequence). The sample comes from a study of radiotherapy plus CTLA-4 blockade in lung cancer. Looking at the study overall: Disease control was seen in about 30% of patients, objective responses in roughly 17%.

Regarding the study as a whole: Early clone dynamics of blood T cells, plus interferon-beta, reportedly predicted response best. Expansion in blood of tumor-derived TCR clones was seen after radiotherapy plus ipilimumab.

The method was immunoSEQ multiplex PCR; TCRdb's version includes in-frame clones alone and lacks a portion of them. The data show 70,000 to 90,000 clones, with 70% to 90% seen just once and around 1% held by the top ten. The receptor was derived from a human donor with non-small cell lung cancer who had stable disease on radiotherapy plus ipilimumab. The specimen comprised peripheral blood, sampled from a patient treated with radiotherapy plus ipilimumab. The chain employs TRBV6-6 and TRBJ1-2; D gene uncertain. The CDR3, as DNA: TGTGCCAGCAGTCCCCAGACCTTTGGCTATGGCTACACCTTC. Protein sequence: CASSPQTFGYGYTF.